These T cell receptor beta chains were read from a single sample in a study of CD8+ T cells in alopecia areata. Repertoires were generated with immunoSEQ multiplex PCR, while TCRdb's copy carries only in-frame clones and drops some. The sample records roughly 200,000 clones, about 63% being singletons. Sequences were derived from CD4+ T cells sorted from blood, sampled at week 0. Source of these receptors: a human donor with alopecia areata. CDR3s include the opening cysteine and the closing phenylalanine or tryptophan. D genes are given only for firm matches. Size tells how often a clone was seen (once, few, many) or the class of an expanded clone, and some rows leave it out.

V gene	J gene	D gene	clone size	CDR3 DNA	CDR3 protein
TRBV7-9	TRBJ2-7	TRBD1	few	TGTGCCAGCAGCCTCCCGGGACAGAACTACGAGCAGTACTTC	CASSLPGQNYEQYF
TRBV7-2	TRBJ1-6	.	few	TGTGCCAGCAGCAAACGAGGTTCACCCCTCCACTTT	CASSKRGSPLHF
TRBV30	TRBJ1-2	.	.	TGTGCCTGGAGTTCAGGGATAGGGGATTACACCTTC	CAWSSGIGDYTF
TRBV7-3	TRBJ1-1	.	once	TGTGCCAGCAGCTTACGCCCGTTAGGCGGAAACACTGAAGCTTTCTTT	CASSLRPLGGNTEAFF
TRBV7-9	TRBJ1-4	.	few	TGTGCCAGCAGCTTAGGGGTCCGGGTTTTT	CASSLGVRVF
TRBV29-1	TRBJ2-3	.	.	TGCGGCAGTGTTGTGGGGAACACAGATACGCAGTATTTT	CGSVVGNTDTQYF
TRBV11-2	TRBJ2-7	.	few	TGTGCCAGCAGTTCGACAGGTCCCGCCTACGAGCAGTACTTC	CASSSTGPAYEQYF
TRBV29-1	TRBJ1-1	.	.	TGCAGCGTCGGACAGTCGAACACTGAAGCTTTCTTT	CSVGQSNTEAFF
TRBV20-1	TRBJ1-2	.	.	TGCAGTGCAGAGCCGGGAGAAGGGAACACCTTC	CSAEPGEGNTF
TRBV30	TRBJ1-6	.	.	TGTGCCTGGAGTGAGGGCTCGGGTCGTTCACCCCTCCACTTT	CAWSEGSGRSPLHF
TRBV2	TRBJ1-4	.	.	TGTGCCAGCAGTGAGGGGACATCTAATGAAAAACTGTTTTTT	CASSEGTSNEKLFF
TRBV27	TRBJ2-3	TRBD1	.	TGTGCCAGCAGTTCATTCCGGGACAGGGCCACAGATACGCAGTATTTT	CASSSFRDRATDTQYF
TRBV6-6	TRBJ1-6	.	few	TGTGCCAGCAGCGATTTAACAGGTTCACCCCTCCACTTT	CASSDLTGSPLHF
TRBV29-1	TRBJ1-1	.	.	TGCAGCGTTGTGATCCAGATGAACACTGAAGCTTTCTTT	CSVVIQMNTEAFF
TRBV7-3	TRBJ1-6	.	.	TGTGCCAGCAGCTCCGAGGGGGGAAATAATTCACCCCTCCACTTT	CASSSEGGNNSPLHF
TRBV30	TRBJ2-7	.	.	TGTGCCTGGAGTGACTACACGTCTACGGAGCAGTACTTC	CAWSDYTSTEQYF
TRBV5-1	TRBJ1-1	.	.	TGCGCCAGCAGCTCCAATCTGAACACTGAAGCTTTCTTT	CASSSNLNTEAFF
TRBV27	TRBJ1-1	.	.	TGTGCCAGCAGTTTTGGAACTCGGAGCACTGAAGCTTTCTTT	CASSFGTRSTEAFF
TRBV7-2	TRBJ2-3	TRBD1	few	TGTGCCAGCAACGACAGGGGCCCGGGCACAGATACGCAGTATTTT	CASNDRGPGTDTQYF
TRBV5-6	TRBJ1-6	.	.	TGTGCCAGCAGCTTAGGACAACCCGTCAAGTCACCCCTCCACTTT	CASSLGQPVKSPLHF
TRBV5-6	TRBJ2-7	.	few	TGTGCCAGCAGTTACCACTACGAGCAGTACTTC	CASSYHYEQYF
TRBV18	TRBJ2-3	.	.	TGTGCCAGCTCCCTCATGGAGGGCACAGATACGCAGTATTTT	CASSLMEGTDTQYF
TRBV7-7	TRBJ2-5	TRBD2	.	TGTGCCAGCAGCTCCCAGACTAGCGGGGGCCAAGAGACCCAGTACTTC	CASSSQTSGGQETQYF
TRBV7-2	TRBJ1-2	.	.	TGTGCCAGCAGCCCCGGAGGGGGGAACTATGGCTACACCTTC	CASSPGGGNYGYTF
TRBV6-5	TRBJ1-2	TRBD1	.	TGTGCCAGCAAAAGGACAGGGAACTATGGCTACACCTTC	CASKRTGNYGYTF
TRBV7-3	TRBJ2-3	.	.	TGTGCCAGCAGCTTAGATCCAGGCACAGATACGCAGTATTTT	CASSLDPGTDTQYF
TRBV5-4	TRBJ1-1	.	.	TGTGCCAGCAGCATCGGACTGAACACTGAAGCTTTCTTT	CASSIGLNTEAFF
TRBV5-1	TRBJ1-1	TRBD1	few	TGCGCCAGCACCGGACAGGGTTTTAACACTGAAGCTTTCTTT	CASTGQGFNTEAFF
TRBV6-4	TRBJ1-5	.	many	TGTGCCAGCAGTCCAGGGGCCAATCAGCCCCAGCATTTT	CASSPGANQPQHF
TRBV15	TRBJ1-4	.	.	TGTGCCACCAGCAGAGCTTATCCGACAGCTAATGAAAAACTGTTTTTT	CATSRAYPTANEKLFF
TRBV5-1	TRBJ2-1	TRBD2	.	TGCGCCAGCAGCCCCACGCGGGGGAGGGCGGACAATGAGCAGTTCTTC	CASSPTRGRADNEQFF
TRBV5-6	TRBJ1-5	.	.	TGTGCCAGCAGCTTGGCTGGTGGGCCCCAGCATTTT	CASSLAGGPQHF
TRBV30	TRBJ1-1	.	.	TGTTCCGGGGCGGGGAACACTGAAGCTTTCTTT	CSGAGNTEAFF
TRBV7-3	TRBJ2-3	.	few	TGTGCCAGCAGCTTAAGGGAAGGAGATACGCAGTATTTT	CASSLREGDTQYF
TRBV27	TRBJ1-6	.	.	TGTGCCAGCATGTCGCGGGGCACACCGTTAGGAGATTCACCCCTCCACTTT	CASMSRGTPLGDSPLHF
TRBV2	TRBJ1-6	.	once	TGTGCCAGCAGTGAGGGACGTAAGAATTCACCCCTCCACTTT	CASSEGRKNSPLHF
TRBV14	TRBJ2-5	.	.	TGTGCCAGCAGCCAAGGGGGGCTCCTTCAGAAGGAGACCCAGTACTTC	CASSQGGLLQKETQYF
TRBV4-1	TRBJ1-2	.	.	TGCGCCAGCAGCCAAGTCGTCGGACAGCTGGGCTATGGCTACACCTTC	CASSQVVGQLGYGYTF
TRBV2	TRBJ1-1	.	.	TGTGCCAGCAGTGAACAGGGAACGAACACTGAAGCTTTCTTT	CASSEQGTNTEAFF
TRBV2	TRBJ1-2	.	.	TGTGCCAGCAGTGGATTGGGCAGCCAGGGGGGCTACACCTTC	CASSGLGSQGGYTF
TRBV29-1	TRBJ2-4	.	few	TGCAGCGTGGCTACGGGGACGGGAAACATTCAGTACTTC	CSVATGTGNIQYF